This T cell receptor (beta chain) was recovered during a study of blood T cell repertoires in COVID-19. Across the study: Sources were T cells, B-cell-depleted T cells, or PBMCs; the material itself was cDNA or gDNA.

Clones were read by immunoSEQ multiplex PCR, and TCRdb kept only the in-frame ones, dropping some. The sample records 230,000 or so clones, approximately 84% being singletons. Living in under 30 US areas, the participants were between 18 and 89 years of age. Cohort allocation depended upon clinical history that participants reported. Donors of Cohort 3 who recovered were those that had two negative PCRs, clearance, or symptom resolution. This TCR was recovered from a man in his fifties or sixties who had recovered from COVID-19. The specimen was PBMCs or T cells enriched from blood (not recorded which).

The CDR3 protein is CASSLDDSYGYTF. CDR3 coding DNA: TGTGCCAGCAGCTTAGACGACAGCTATGGCTACACCTTC. The chain links TRBV11-3 to TRBJ1-2; the D gene is possibly TRBD1 (5 bases). Germline CDR1 is SGHNT and CDR2 is YENEEA. CDR3 size: 13 residues. The V end lost 0 bases, the J end lost 4 bases, and 6 bases lay between the germline ends.